One and the same sample provided the 27 T cell receptor beta chains below, sequenced in a study of patients and donors after allogeneic stem cell transplantation. Via MiXCR, TCRdb re-called the RT-PCR reads, giving one row per CDR3 protein. Among some 880,000 distinct CDR3 sequences, approximately 18% were seen once, and the ten largest hold approximately 5.9%. Material for sequencing was blood, either unsorted or a sorted T cell fraction (not recorded which). These TCRs come from a human donor who was either an allogeneic HSCT recipient or a stem cell or donor lymphocyte infusion donor (not recorded which). It is not recorded whose cells these are; they may come from a transplant donor.

The V and J genes are TRBV4-2 and TRBJ2-3; 12 positions match TRBD2. From germline, CDR1 is LGHNA and CDR2 YNFKEQ. The junction had 13 bases not matched to a gene; V was cut back by 3 bases and J by 3 bases. The CDR3 runs 19 residues. The CDR3 DNA sequence: TGTGCCAGCAGCCAGCCCACCCCCTCTAGCGGGGGGGCTACAGATACGCAGTATTTT. It specifies CASSQPTPSSGGATDTQYF.

This chain joins TRBV27 and TRBJ1-2; D not certain. Germline CDR1 reads MNHEY; CDR2 reads SMNVEV (reference sequence). CDR3 length: 13 amino acids. V lost 6 bases and J 8 bases, leaving 16 bases between the germline ends. The chain's CDR3 is CASSGYLAGGYTF. CDR3 bases: TGTGCCAGCAGCGGGTATTTAGCTGGCGGCTACACCTTC.

This rearrangement joins TRBV19 to TRBJ2-6, with D possibly being TRBD1 (6 bases). The CDR3 runs to 15 residues. Germline lookup yields CDR1 LNHDA and CDR2 SQIVND (reference sequence). The V gene lost 6 bases and the J gene lost 2 bases, with 11 bases spanning the gap. CDR3 protein: CASSTGLAGANVLTF. The CDR3 coding sequence is TGTGCCAGTAGCACAGGGCTGGCTGGGGCCAACGTCCTGACTTTC.

In its sample, this clonotype was seen many times. The chain links TRBV12-3 or TRBV12-4 to TRBJ1-5; 11 bases line up with TRBD1. This CDR3 has 17 residues. The trim removed 6 bases at V and 7 bases at J, leaving 14 bases unmatched. For the CDR3, the DNA is TGTGCCAGCAGGTACACCGGGACAGGGGGTTTGCGGCAGCCCCAGCATTTT. Translating gives CASRYTGTGGLRQPQHF.

The genes are TRBV5-1 and TRBJ1-1; the match to TRBD1 covers 8 bases. The germline CDR1 and CDR2 sequences are SGHRS and YFSETQ. The CDR3 covers 15 residues. Trimming took 3 bases from V and 0 from J; bases not matched to a gene: 4. CDR3 nucleotides: TGCGCCAGCAGCTGGAGGACAGGGATGAACACTGAAGCTTTCTTT. It specifies CASSWRTGMNTEAFF.

V usage is TRBV12-3 or TRBV12-4 and J usage is TRBJ2-3; D might be TRBD1 (6 bases). V gave up 2 bases and J gave up 3 bases, with 12 bases separating them. CDR3 size: 15 residues. CDR3 residues: CASSLIAQGTDTQYF. As DNA, the CDR3 is TGTGCCAGCAGTTTAATAGCCCAGGGGACAGATACGCAGTATTTT.

The V call is TRBV6-1, the J call TRBJ1-2; D not resolved. CDR3 length: 16 amino acids. V dropped 8 bases and J dropped 4 bases, with 23 bases sitting between them. Germline CDR1 is MNHNS and CDR2 is SASEGT. The DNA of the CDR3 is TGTGCCAGCGCCGACCCGCGCGCTTTATCGGGCTATGGCTACACCTTC. This encodes CASADPRALSGYGYTF.

The table lists this clonotype with a few counts. The genes are TRBV20-1 and TRBJ2-7; D remains unclear. Germline V gene lookup returns CDR1 DFQATT and CDR2 SNEGSKA (reference sequence). V gave up 1 base and J gave up 2 bases, with 9 bases separating them. There are 13 residues in the CDR3. This CDR3 reads CSARGVPPYEQYF. DNA of the CDR3: TGCAGTGCTAGAGGTGTACCTCCCTACGAGCAGTACTTC.

This clonotype was found a few times. The chain combines TRBV6-6 with TRBJ1-1; D unresolved. V was shortened by 0 bases and J by 4 bases, with 6 bases between the two germline ends. Germline V lookup: CDR1 MNHNY, CDR2 SVGAGI (reference sequence). This CDR3 is built from 13 residues. CDR3 sequence reads: CASSYSTRTEAFF. The CDR3 DNA sequence: TGTGCCAGCAGTTACTCCACGCGCACTGAAGCTTTCTTT.

The genes are TRBV3-1 and TRBJ1-1; no clear D. V was trimmed by 3 bases and J by 3 bases, leaving 5 bases between them. The CDR3 sequence is 12 residues long. Germline loops: CDR1 LGHDT, CDR2 YNNKEL (reference sequence). CDR3 DNA: TGTGCCAGCAGCCACGGGGACACTGAAGCTTTCTTT. Its translation is CASSHGDTEAFF.

The chain is built from TRBV5-1 and TRBJ1-1, with unresolved D. With 3 bases removed from V and 3 bases from J, the gap between germline ends came to 9 bases. CDR3 length equals 13 residues. Germline values: CDR1 SGHRS, CDR2 YFSETQ. The CDR3, as DNA: TGCGCCAGCAGCTCAGACCTGGACACTGAAGCTTTCTTT. Protein sequence: CASSSDLDTEAFF.

The sample holds one count of this clonotype. J is TRBJ1-5 and V is TRBV30; D unresolved. The germline gives CDR1 GTSNPN, CDR2 SVGIG (reference sequence). CDR3 length: 13 amino acids. Trimming stripped 3 bases from V and 0 bases from J, with 6 bases between. The DNA of the CDR3 is TGTGCCTGGAGGATAAGTAGCAATCAGCCCCAGCATTTT. It codes for CAWRISSNQPQHF.

The chain carries TRBV6-1 and TRBJ2-1; TRBD2 might be the D (6 bases). CDR3 length equals 15 residues. Trimming removed 4 bases from V and 0 bases from J, with 10 bases in between. Per germline, CDR1 MNHNS and CDR2 SASEGT. CDR3 DNA sequence: TGTGCCAGCAGTGGGGACTTCAGCTCCTACAATGAGCAGTTCTTC. Translation gives CASSGDFSSYNEQFF.

There are many counts of this clonotype. The chain uses TRBV12-3 or TRBV12-4 and TRBJ2-2; D is uncertain. The CDR3 totals 15 residues. The V end was cut by 2 bases, the J end by 0 bases, with 7 bases between. The CDR3 spells CASSLRSSNTGELFF. In DNA form, the CDR3 reads TGTGCCAGCAGTTTACGTAGCTCGAACACCGGGGAGCTGTTTTTT.

V is TRBV5-1 and J is TRBJ1-3; the match to TRBD1 covers 7 bases. Trimming cost V 4 bases and J 2 bases; bases outside gene matches: 9. The germline CDR1 and CDR2 sequences are SGHRS and YFSETQ. CDR3 length: 16 residues. The CDR3 region is CASSPSNRGAGNTIYF. The CDR3 nucleotides read TGCGCCAGCAGCCCGTCAAACAGGGGTGCTGGAAACACCATATATTTT.

A few counts support this clonotype. V and J are TRBV27 and TRBJ2-1; TRBD2 aligns across 12 bases. Trimming removed 5 bases from V and 9 bases from J; junction bases left unmatched: 11. CDR3 length equals 16 residues. The germline CDR1 and CDR2 sequences are MNHEY and SMNVEV (reference sequence). CDR3 protein: CASSPLLAGGFGEQFF. CDR3 DNA sequence: TGTGCCAGCAGTCCCCTACTAGCGGGAGGATTTGGTGAGCAGTTCTTC.

The chain carries TRBV5-1 and TRBJ1-1; TRBD1 agrees at 7 bases. The V gene's germline CDR1 is SGHRS and CDR2 YFSETQ. V shed 0 bases and J 6 bases; nucleotides not matched to a gene: 8. The CDR3 loop spans 15 amino acids. CDR3 region: CASSLGTGHLPEAFF. In DNA form, the CDR3 reads TGCGCCAGCAGCTTGGGGACAGGACATCTCCCTGAAGCTTTCTTT.

A few counts support this clonotype. The V call is TRBV6-1, the J call TRBJ1-1; tentatively, D is TRBD1 (5 bases). Deletions cut 3 bases from V and 3 bases from J, with 11 bases between. The CDR3 sequence is 14 residues long. CDR1 and CDR2 (germline): MNHNS, SASEGT. The CDR3 DNA reads TGTGCCAGCAGTGACAGGGCGGGATACACTGAAGCTTTCTTT. This gives the protein CASSDRAGYTEAFF.

CDR3 in amino acids: CSARSRTAVGYTF. The CDR3 DNA sequence: TGCAGTGCTAGATCCCGGACAGCCGTGGGCTACACCTTC. The V gene is TRBV20-1, the J gene TRBJ1-2; D may be TRBD1 (6 bases). Trimming cost V 2 bases and J 8 bases, with 15 bases left between them. The CDR3 is 13 residues long. Looked up from germline, CDR1 is DFQATT and CDR2 is SNEGSKA (reference sequence).

The CDR3 bases are TGCGCCAGCAGCCAAGATCCGGACAGGCCGTATGGCTACACCTTC. The encoded protein is CASSQDPDRPYGYTF. The chain combines TRBV4-3 with TRBJ1-2, with 7 bases that match TRBD1. The CDR3 totals 15 residues. The V and J ends lost 0 bases and 5 bases, in that order; junction bases with no gene match: 6. Germline V gene sequence: CDR1 LGHNA, CDR2 YSLEER.

This clonotype was seen many times. The chain carries TRBV10-3 and TRBJ1-1; a possible D gene is TRBD1 (5 bases). Germline loops: CDR1 ENHRY, CDR2 SYGVKD. The V end lost 4 bases, the J end lost 6 bases, and 12 bases lay between the germline ends. CDR3 size: 13 residues. The CDR3 loop is CAISAGLGSEAFF. The DNA of the CDR3 is TGTGCCATCAGTGCAGGGTTAGGGTCTGAAGCTTTCTTT.

This clonotype occurred many times. The rearrangement links TRBV6-1 to TRBJ1-5; the match to TRBD1 covers 8 bases. The CDR3 extends over 15 amino acids. Germline trimming cut 7 bases from V and 4 bases from J; bases unmatched to any gene: 9. The germline V gene has CDR1 MNHNS and CDR2 SASEGT. CDR3 nucleotides: TGTGCCAGCAAATTGGGACAGGTTACTAATCAGCCCCAGCATTTT. Translated: CASKLGQVTNQPQHF.

This clonotype was found a few times. This chain connects TRBV6-5 to TRBJ2-7; D call uncertain. Germline CDR1 is MNHEY and CDR2 is SVGAGI. The germline V and J ends were trimmed by 3 bases and 1 base, with 10 bases remaining between them. The CDR3 runs to 14 residues. The CDR3 coding sequence is TGTGCCAGCAGTTATAACCGGGTTTCCTACGAGCAGTACTTC. It specifies CASSYNRVSYEQYF.

This chain links TRBV7-3 with TRBJ2-6; no clear D. V shed 1 base and J shed 0 bases, with 7 bases lying between them. CDR3 length equals 16 residues. Per germline, CDR1 SGHTA and CDR2 FQGTGA. CDR3 residues: CASSLMGHSGANVLTF. The DNA for the CDR3 is TGTGCCAGCAGCTTAATGGGCCACTCTGGGGCCAACGTCCTGACTTTC.

In its sample, this clonotype was seen a few times. The chain couples TRBV9 to TRBJ2-2, with D possibly being TRBD1 (6 bases). Germline lookup yields CDR1 SGDLS and CDR2 YYNGEE. V was cut by 0 bases and J by 5 bases, with 11 bases left in between. The CDR3 covers 15 residues. The CDR3 bases are TGTGCCAGCAGCGTAGGGCTAGGGGGTACCGGGGAGCTGTTTTTT. Amino acid sequence: CASSVGLGGTGELFF.

The J gene is TRBJ1-6, the V gene TRBV12-3 or TRBV12-4; possible D gene TRBD1, 6 bases. Trimming shortened V by 4 bases and J by 11 bases, and 9 bases separated the two germline ends. CDR3 length: 12 residues. This chain's CDR3 is CASSSRGPPLHF. CDR3 coding DNA: TGTGCCAGCAGTTCCAGGGGTCCACCCCTCCACTTT.

This clonotype appeared many times. The V gene is TRBV12-3 or TRBV12-4, the J gene TRBJ2-1, with 7 bases identical to TRBD2. This CDR3 region has 14 residues. The trim removed 7 bases at V and 5 bases at J, leaving 8 bases unmatched. The CDR3 bases are TGTGCCAGCACCCGAGGGACTACCGACAATGAGCAGTTCTTC. Its translation is CASTRGTTDNEQFF.